This T cell receptor beta chain was found in a study of blood T cell repertoires in COVID-19. In the study overall: Acute and convalescent COVID-19 samples came from the United States, Italy and Spain.

Original data processing: For nucleated cells, counts were estimated from reference gene primer amplification. Sequenced by immunoSEQ multiplex PCR; TCRdb stores in-frame clones only, minus some. The V and J calls and clone size are taken from that table; D and trimming were inferred from the DNA. This sample carries fewer than 200,000 clones, about 80% of them seen once, and the ten largest clones take about 7.8%. V lost 5 bases, J lost 6 bases, and 6 bases stayed unmatched. The CDR3 length is 14 residues. Germline assignment: CDR1 SGHVS and CDR2 FNYEAQ. Sequencing was performed on peripheral blood. The clonotype originates from a woman aged 60-75 years with COVID-19, enrolled during active disease. The chain recombines TRBV7-6 with TRBJ2-1; 8 positions agree with TRBD1. The CDR3 reads CASSPGQGINEQFF. CDR3 bases: TGTGCCAGCAGCCCCGGACAGGGAATCAATGAGCAGTTCTTC.